This T cell receptor (beta chain) was captured in a study of OX40 agonist ivuxolimab in advanced cancers. Study-level information: Of the participants, more than 35% had some prior anti-PD-1, anti-PD-L1 or anti-CTLA-4 therapy, which was allowed. General study findings and limits: Clonal expansion was seen in CD4+ and CD8+ blood T cells by week 6 at 0.1 to 3.0 mg/kg. Among expanded peripheral T cells, antigen specificity went undetermined.

V lost 0 bases to trimming and J lost 4 bases, with 15 bases between them. This CDR3 comprises 15 residues. Germline V gene sequence: CDR1 GTSNPN, CDR2 SVGIG (reference sequence). Blood samples were obtained at baseline, cycle 4 day 1, and cycle 7 day 1. Only in-frame clones appear in the TCRdb table, and some are missing; sequencing was by immunoSEQ multiplex PCR. The table has approximately 82,000 clones, roughly 80% seen once. A remark on this clone: Antigen: not known.

The receptor comes from an adult with an advanced solid tumor such as melanoma, head and neck, liver or kidney cancer. The sample consisted of CD4+ or CD8+ T cells sorted from blood, taken in a trial of the OX40 agonist ivuxolimab. The chain couples TRBV30 to TRBJ2-5, with a possible D match to TRBD2 (7 bases). DNA for the CDR3: TGTGCCTGGAGTGTACATGGGGGGGGCGGAGAGACCCAGTACTTC. Protein: CAWSVHGGGGETQYF.